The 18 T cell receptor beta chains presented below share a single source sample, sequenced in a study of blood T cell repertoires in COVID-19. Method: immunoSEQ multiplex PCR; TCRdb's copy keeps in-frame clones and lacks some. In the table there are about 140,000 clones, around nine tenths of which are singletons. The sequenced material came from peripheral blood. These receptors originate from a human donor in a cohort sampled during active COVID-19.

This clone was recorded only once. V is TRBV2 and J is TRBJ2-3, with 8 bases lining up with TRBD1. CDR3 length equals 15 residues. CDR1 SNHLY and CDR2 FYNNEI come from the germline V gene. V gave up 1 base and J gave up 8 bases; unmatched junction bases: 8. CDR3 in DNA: TGTGCCAGCAGTGAAGAACGTCTTCAGGGGGCTACGCAGTATTTT. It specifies CASSEERLQGATQYF.

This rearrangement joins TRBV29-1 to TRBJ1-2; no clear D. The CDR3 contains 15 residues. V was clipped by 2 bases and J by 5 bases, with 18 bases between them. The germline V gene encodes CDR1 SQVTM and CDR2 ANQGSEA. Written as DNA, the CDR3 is TGCAGCGTTGAACCCCTCGGAACAGTTCCTTATGGCTACACCTTC. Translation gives CSVEPLGTVPYGYTF.

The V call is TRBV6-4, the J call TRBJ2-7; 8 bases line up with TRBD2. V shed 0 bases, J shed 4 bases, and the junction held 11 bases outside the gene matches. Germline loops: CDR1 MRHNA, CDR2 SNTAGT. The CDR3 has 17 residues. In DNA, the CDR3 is TGTGCCAGCAGTGACTCGAAAACGGGGGGGGCCATTTACGAGCAGTACTTC. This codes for CASSDSKTGGAIYEQYF.

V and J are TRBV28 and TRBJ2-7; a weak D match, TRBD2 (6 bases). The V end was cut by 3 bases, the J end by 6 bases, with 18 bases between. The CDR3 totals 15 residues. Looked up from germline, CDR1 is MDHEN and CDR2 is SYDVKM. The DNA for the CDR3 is TGTGCCAGCAGTTTGGTGTCGGGAGTTTCTCTCGAGCAGTACTTC. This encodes CASSLVSGVSLEQYF.

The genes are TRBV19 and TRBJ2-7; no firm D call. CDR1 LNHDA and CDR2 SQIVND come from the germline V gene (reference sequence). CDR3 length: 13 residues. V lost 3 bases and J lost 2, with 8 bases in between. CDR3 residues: CASSMIPAYEQYF. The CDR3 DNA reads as TGTGCCAGTAGTATGATACCAGCCTACGAGCAGTACTTC.

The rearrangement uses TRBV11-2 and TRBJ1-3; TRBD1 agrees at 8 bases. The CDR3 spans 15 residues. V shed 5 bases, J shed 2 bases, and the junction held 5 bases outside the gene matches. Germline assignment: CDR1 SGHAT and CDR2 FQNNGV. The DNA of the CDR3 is TGTGCCAGCAGCATACAGGGGGAGGCTGGAAACACCATATATTTT. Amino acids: CASSIQGEAGNTIYF.

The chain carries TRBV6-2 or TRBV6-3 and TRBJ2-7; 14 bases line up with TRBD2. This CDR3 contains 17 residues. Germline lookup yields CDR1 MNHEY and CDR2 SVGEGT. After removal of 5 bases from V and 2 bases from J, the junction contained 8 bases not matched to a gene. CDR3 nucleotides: TGTGCCAGCAGTACCGGGACTAGCGGGGGACCGACCTACGAGCAGTACTTC. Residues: CASSTGTSGGPTYEQYF.

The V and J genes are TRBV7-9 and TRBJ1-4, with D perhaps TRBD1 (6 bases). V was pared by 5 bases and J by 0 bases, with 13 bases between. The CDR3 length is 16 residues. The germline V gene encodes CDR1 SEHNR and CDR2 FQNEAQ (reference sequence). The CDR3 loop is CASSPGQSPTNEKLFF. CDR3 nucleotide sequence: TGTGCCAGCAGCCCCGGACAGTCCCCAACTAATGAAAAACTGTTTTTT.

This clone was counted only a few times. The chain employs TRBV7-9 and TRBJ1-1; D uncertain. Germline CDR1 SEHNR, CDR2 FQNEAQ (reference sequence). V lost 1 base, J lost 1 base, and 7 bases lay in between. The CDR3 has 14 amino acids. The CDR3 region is CASSLGYRNTEAFF. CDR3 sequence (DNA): TGTGCCAGCAGCTTAGGCTACAGGAACACTGAAGCTTTCTTT. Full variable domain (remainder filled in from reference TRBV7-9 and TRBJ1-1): DTGVSQNPRHKITKRGQNVTFRCDPISEHNRLYWYRQTLGQGPEFLTYFQNEAQLEKSRLLSDRFSAERPKGSFSTLEIQRTEQGDSAMYLCASSLGYRNTEAFFGQGTRLTVV.

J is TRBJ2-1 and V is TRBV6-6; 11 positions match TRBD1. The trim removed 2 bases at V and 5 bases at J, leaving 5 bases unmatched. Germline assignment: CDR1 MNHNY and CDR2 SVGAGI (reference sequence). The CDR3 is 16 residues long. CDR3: CASSYGAGQGDNEQFF. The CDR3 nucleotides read TGTGCCAGCAGTTACGGCGCGGGACAGGGGGACAATGAGCAGTTCTTC.

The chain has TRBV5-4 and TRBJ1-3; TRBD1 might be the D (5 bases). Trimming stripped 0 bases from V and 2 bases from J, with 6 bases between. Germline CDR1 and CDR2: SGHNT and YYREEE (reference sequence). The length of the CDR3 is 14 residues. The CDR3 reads CASSLARAGNTIYF. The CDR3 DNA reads TGTGCCAGCAGCTTGGCCAGGGCTGGAAACACCATATATTTT.

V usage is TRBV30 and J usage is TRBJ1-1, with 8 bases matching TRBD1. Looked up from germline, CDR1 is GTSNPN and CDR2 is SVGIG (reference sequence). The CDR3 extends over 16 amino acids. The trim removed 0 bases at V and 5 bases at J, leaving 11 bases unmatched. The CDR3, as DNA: TGTGCCTGGAGTGTTCCCACAGGGGGTGGGGTAACTGAAGCTTTCTTT. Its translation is CAWSVPTGGGVTEAFF.

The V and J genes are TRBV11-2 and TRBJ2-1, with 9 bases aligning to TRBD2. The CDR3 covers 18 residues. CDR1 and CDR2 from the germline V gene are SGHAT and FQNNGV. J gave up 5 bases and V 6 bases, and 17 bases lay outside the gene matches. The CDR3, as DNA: TGTGCCAGCAGTTGGGGTCTAGCGGGAAAAGGGGCGGACAATGAGCAGTTCTTC. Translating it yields CASSWGLAGKGADNEQFF.

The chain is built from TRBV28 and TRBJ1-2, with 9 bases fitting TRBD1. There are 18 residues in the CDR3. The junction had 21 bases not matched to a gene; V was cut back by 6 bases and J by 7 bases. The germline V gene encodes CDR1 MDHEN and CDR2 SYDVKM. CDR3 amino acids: CASSQLPPSTGGDGGYTF. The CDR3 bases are TGTGCCAGCAGCCAATTACCCCCCTCCACAGGGGGCGATGGTGGCTACACCTTC.

This chain's CDR3 is CATSDSGRATGNYGYTF. The DNA for the CDR3 is TGTGCCACCAGTGATTCCGGCCGTGCGACAGGGAACTATGGCTACACCTTC. The rearrangement links TRBV24-1 to TRBJ1-2; 7 bases align to TRBD1. Germline V lookup: CDR1 KGHDR, CDR2 SFDVKD. The CDR3 covers 17 residues. V shed 2 bases and J 2 bases; nucleotides not matched to a gene: 10.

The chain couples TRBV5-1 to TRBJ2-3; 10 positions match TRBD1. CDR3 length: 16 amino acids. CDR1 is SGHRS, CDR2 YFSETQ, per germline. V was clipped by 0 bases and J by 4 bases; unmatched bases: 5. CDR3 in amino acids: CASSLGKDRGPDTQYF. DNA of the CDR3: TGCGCCAGCAGCTTGGGCAAAGACAGGGGGCCAGATACGCAGTATTTT.

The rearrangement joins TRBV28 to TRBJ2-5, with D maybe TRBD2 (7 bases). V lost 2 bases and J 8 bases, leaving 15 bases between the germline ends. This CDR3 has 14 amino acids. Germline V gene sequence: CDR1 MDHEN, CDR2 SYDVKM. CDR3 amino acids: CASSLGGGPETQYF. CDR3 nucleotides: TGTGCCAGCAGTTTAGGCGGGGGCCCCGAAACCCAGTACTTC. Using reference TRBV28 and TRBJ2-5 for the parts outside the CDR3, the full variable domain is DVKVTQSSRYLVKRTGEKVFLECVQDMDHENMFWYRQDPGLGLRLIYFSYDVKMKEKGDIPEGYSVSREKKERFSLILESASTNQTSMYLCASSLGGGPETQYFGPGTRLLVL.

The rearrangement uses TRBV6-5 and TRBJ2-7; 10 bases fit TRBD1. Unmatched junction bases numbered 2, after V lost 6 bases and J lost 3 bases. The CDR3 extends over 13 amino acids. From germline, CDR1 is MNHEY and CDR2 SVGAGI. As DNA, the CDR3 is TGTGCCAGCAGCCGGGACAGGGGCTACGAGCAGTACTTC. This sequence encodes CASSRDRGYEQYF.